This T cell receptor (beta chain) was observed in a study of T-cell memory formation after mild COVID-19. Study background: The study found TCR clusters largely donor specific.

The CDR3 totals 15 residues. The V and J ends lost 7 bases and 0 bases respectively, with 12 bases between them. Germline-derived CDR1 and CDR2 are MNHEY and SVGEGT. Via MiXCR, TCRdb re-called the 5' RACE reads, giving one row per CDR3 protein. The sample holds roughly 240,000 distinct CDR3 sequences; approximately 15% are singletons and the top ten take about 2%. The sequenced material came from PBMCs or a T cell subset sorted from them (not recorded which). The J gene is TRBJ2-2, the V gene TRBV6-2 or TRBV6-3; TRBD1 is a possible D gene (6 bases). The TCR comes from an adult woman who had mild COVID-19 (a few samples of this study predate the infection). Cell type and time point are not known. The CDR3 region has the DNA TGTGCCAGCATCTGGGCAGGGGCGAACACCGGGGAGCTGTTTTTT. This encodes CASIWAGANTGELFF.